Below, 5 T cell receptor beta chains from the same sample are listed, as sequenced in a study of shared clonotypes between healthy human individuals. Assay: immunoSEQ multiplex PCR; the TCRdb copy retains only in-frame clones and omits some. The sample comprises about 1.5 million clones, around 98% of which are singletons, and roughly 0.4% rests with the top ten. The specimen sequenced was naive CD4+ T cells sorted from blood. Subset indicated: CD45RA+ positively selected. These receptors came from a man aged 30 to 39 in good health.

The V and J genes are TRBV28 and TRBJ2-7; TRBD1 matches at 8 bases. Germline V gene lookup returns CDR1 MDHEN and CDR2 SYDVKM. J lost 2 bases, V lost 7 bases, and 7 bases had no gene match. The CDR3 is 14 residues long. The CDR3 sequence: CASIDRGRAYEQYF. The CDR3 coding sequence is TGTGCCAGCATCGACAGGGGTCGGGCCTACGAGCAGTACTTC. Complete variable domain (other parts from reference TRBV28 and TRBJ2-7): DVKVTQSSRYLVKRTGEKVFLECVQDMDHENMFWYRQDPGLGLRLIYFSYDVKMKEKGDIPEGYSVSREKKERFSLILESASTNQTSMYLCASIDRGRAYEQYFGPGTRLTVT.

V and J are TRBV4-3 and TRBJ2-1, with a possible D match to TRBD2 (7 bases). CDR1 is LGHNA, CDR2 YSLEER, per germline. This CDR3 comprises 17 residues. With 0 bases removed from V and 4 bases from J, the gap between germline ends came to 16 bases. The CDR3 DNA sequence: TGCGCCAGCAGCCAAGATTTCGGGGGGCTCCCTTACAATGAGCAGTTCTTC. It translates to CASSQDFGGLPYNEQFF.

J is TRBJ2-2 and V is TRBV7-3; unclear D gene. The CDR3 is made up of 16 amino acids. Germline lookup yields CDR1 SGHTA and CDR2 FQGTGA. Deletions cut 1 base from V and 1 base from J, with 10 bases between. The chain's CDR3 is CASSLMGSRNTGELFF. DNA for the CDR3: TGTGCCAGCAGCTTAATGGGTAGCCGGAACACCGGGGAGCTGTTTTTT.

This chain connects TRBV20-1 to TRBJ2-5; D is ambiguous. The V gene's germline CDR1 is DFQATT and CDR2 SNEGSKA (reference sequence). Trimming took 7 bases from V and 0 from J, leaving 6 bases between them. The CDR3 contains 11 residues. The CDR3 sequence: CSVGNQETQYF. Written as DNA, the CDR3 is TGCAGTGTAGGGAACCAAGAGACCCAGTACTTC.

The chain recombines TRBV14 with TRBJ2-1; either TRBD1 or TRBD2 may fit D (5 bases each). The CDR3 length is 14 residues. Germline V gene lookup returns CDR1 SGHDN and CDR2 FVKESK. V lost 1 base and J lost 5, with 9 bases in between. The CDR3: CASSQVVGDNEQFF. For the CDR3, the DNA is TGTGCCAGCAGCCAAGTCGTGGGGGACAATGAGCAGTTCTTC.